This T cell receptor beta chain was captured in a study of T cell responses to AZD1222 COVID-19 vaccine. The wider study: Second-dose recipients at about 4 or about 12 weeks were treated as one pooled group. Study-wide findings and caveats: White British ancestry dominated among donors, who included more females, and clonal diversity was possibly underestimated. As reported, nearly half of all spike-specific TCRs target variant regions that are unmutated.

On this clone itself: Its cognate antigen is unknown.

Between the trimmed V and J ends, which lost 6 bases and 5 bases, there was a span of 16 bases. The CDR3 has 14 amino acids. CDR1 and CDR2 (germline): SEHNR, FQNEAQ (reference sequence). Measured with immunoSEQ multiplex PCR; TCRdb has only the in-frame clones, and not every one. This sample has about 140,000 clones, with 80% to 95% found just once. The material sequenced was peripheral blood, taken on day 0 of AZD1222 vaccination. The TCR was taken from an adult in good health. The gene calls are TRBV7-9 and TRBJ2-5; D is perhaps TRBD1 or TRBD2 (5 bases each). The CDR3 nucleotides read TGTGCCAGCAGGTCAGGGACGGTCCGGGAGACCCAGTACTTC. Protein sequence: CASRSGTVRETQYF.